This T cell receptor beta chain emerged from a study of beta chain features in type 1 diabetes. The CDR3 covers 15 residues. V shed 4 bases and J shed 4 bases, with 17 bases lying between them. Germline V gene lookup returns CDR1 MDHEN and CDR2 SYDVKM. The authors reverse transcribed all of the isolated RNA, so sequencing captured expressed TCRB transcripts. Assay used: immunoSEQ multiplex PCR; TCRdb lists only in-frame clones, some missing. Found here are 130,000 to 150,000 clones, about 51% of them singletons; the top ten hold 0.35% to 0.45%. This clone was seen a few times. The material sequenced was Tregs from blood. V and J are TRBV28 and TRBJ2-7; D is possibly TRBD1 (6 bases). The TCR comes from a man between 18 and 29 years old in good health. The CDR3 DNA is TGTGCCAGCAGTTCCGTTACAGGGTGGGCATACGAGCAGTACTTC. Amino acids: CASSSVTGWAYEQYF.